One and the same sample provided the 4 T cell receptor beta chains below, sequenced in a study of T-cell memory formation after mild COVID-19. TCRdb recomputed calls from the 5' RACE reads with MiXCR, one row per CDR3 protein. The sample consists of around 180,000 distinct CDR3 sequences, around 20% of them appearing once. Material for sequencing was PBMCs or a T cell subset sorted from them (not recorded which). Receptor source: a man aged 18 to 30 who had mild COVID-19 (a few samples of this study predate the infection). Cell type and time point are not known.

The rearrangement uses TRBV7-3 and TRBJ2-3, with 8 bases that match TRBD1. V was pared by 4 bases and J by 0 bases, with 3 bases of the junction left unmatched. This CDR3 has 15 residues. The germline CDR1 and CDR2 sequences are SGHTA and FQGTGA. CDR3 sequence (DNA): TGTGCCAGCAGCTCGGACAGGGAAAGCACAGATACGCAGTATTTT. Its protein product is CASSSDRESTDTQYF.

This sequence joins TRBV28 and TRBJ2-3; D is perhaps TRBD2 (5 bases). CDR1 and CDR2 from the germline V gene are MDHEN and SYDVKM. The CDR3 sequence is 14 residues long. Deletions cut 4 bases from V and 2 bases from J, with 10 bases between. The CDR3 region is CASSSPGYTDTQYF. For the CDR3, the DNA is TGTGCCAGCAGTTCCCCGGGGTACACAGATACGCAGTATTTT.

A few counts support this clonotype. The chain employs TRBV11-2 and TRBJ2-7, with D tentatively TRBD2 (6 bases). Germline V gene sequence: CDR1 SGHAT, CDR2 FQNNGV. This CDR3 contains 14 residues. With 5 bases removed from V and 5 bases from J, the gap between germline ends came to 16 bases. CDR3 amino acids: CASSSTAGSHEQYV. The CDR3 DNA sequence: TGTGCCAGCAGCAGTACCGCGGGGTCCCACGAGCAGTACGTC.

The rearrangement uses TRBV7-9 and TRBJ1-1; no clear D. Deletions cut 6 bases from V and 2 bases from J, with 10 bases between. CDR1 is SEHNR and CDR2 is FQNEAQ in the germline V gene (reference sequence). The CDR3 has 13 residues. CDR3 DNA sequence: TGTGCCAGCAGTCCGGGGTTTAACACTGAAGCTTTCTTT. Translated, it gives CASSPGFNTEAFF.